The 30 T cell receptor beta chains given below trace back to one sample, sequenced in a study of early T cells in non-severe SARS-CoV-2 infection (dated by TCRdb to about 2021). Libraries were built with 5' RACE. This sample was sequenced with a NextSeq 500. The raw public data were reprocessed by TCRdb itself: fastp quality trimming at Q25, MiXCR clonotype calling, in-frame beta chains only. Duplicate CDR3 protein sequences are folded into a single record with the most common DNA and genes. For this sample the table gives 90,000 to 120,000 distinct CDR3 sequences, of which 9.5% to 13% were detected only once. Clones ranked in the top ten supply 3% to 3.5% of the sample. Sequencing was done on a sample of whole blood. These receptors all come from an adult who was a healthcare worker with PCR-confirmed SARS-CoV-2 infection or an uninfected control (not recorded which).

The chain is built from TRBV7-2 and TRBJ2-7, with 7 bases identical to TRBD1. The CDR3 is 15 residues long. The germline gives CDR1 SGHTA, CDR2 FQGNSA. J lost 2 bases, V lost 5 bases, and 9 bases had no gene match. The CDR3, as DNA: TGTGCCAGCAGCCCGACCCGGGACAGTGCCTACGAGCAGTACTTC. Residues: CASSPTRDSAYEQYF.

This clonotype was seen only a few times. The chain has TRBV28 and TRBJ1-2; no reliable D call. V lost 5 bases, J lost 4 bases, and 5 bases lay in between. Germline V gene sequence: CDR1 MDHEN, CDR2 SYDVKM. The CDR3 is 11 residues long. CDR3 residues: CASSSSYGYTF. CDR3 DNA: TGTGCCAGCAGTAGCAGCTATGGCTACACCTTC.

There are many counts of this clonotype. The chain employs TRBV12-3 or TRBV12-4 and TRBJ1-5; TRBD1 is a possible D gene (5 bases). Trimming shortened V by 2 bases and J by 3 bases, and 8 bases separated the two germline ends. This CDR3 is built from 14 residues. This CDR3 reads CASSLRGYNQPQHF. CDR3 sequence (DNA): TGTGCCAGCAGTTTACGGGGCTACAATCAGCCCCAGCATTTT.

In nucleotides, the CDR3 is TGTGCAACCGGGGGACTAGCGGGAGAATATTACGAGCAGTACTTC. It encodes CATGGLAGEYYEQYF. The chain uses TRBV7-9 and TRBJ2-7; TRBD2 matches at 14 bases. Germline lookup yields CDR1 SEHNR and CDR2 FQNEAQ (reference sequence). The CDR3 totals 15 residues. The full variable domain, rest sourced from reference TRBV7-9 and TRBJ2-7, is DTGVSQNPRHKITKRGQNVTFRCDPISEHNRLYWYRQTLGQGPEFLTYFQNEAQLEKSRLLSDRFSAERPKGSFSTLEIQRTEQGDSAMYLCATGGLAGEYYEQYFGPGTRLTVT.

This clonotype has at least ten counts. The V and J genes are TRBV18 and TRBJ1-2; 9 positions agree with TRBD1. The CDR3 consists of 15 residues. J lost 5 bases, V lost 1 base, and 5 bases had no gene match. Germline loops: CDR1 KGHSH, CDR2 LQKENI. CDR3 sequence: CASSPLADRGYGYTF. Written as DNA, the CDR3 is TGTGCCAGCTCACCACTTGCGGACAGGGGATATGGCTACACCTTC.

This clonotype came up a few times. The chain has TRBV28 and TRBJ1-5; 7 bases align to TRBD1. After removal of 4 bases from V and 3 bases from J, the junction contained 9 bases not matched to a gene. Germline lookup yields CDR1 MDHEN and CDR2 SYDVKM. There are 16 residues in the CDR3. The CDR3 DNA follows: TGTGCCAGCAGTTCGCCCGGGACAGCCCCCAATCAGCCCCAGCATTTT. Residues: CASSSPGTAPNQPQHF.

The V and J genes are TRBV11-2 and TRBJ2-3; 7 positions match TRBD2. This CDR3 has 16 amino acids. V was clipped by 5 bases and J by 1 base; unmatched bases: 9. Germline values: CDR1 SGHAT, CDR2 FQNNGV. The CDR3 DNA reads TGTGCCAGCAGCCCCCGAGTAGGGAGGGGCACAGATACGCAGTATTTT. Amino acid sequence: CASSPRVGRGTDTQYF.

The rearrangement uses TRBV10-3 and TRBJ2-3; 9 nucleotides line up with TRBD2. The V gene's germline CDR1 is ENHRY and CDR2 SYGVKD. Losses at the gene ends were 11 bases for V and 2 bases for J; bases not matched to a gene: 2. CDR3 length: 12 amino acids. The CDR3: CASSGITDTQYF. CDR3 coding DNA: TGTGCCTCTAGCGGGATCACAGATACGCAGTATTTT.

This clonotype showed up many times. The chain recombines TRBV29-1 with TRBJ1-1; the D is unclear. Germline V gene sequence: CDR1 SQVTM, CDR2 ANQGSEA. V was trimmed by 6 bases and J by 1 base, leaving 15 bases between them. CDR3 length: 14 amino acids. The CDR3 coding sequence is TGCAGCGTGACCGGAATCGTACAGAACACTGAAGCTTTCTTT. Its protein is CSVTGIVQNTEAFF.

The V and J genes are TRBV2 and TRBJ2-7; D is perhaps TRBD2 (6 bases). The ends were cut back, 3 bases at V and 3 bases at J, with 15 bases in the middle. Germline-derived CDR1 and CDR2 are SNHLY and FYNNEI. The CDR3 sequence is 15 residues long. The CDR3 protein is CASSDQGGGYYEQYF. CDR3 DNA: TGTGCCAGCAGTGACCAGGGAGGCGGCTACTACGAGCAGTACTTC.

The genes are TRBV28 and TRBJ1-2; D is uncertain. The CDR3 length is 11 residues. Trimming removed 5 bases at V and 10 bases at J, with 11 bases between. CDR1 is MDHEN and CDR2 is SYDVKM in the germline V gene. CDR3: CASSPGPSYTF. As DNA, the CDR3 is TGTGCCAGCAGTCCCGGACCCTCCTACACCTTC.

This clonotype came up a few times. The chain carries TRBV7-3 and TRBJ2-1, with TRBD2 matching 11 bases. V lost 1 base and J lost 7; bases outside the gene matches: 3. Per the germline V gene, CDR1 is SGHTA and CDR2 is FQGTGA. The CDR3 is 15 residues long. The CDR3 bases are TGTGCCAGCAGCTTAAGACTAGCGGGGCGGAATGAGCAGTTCTTC. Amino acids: CASSLRLAGRNEQFF.

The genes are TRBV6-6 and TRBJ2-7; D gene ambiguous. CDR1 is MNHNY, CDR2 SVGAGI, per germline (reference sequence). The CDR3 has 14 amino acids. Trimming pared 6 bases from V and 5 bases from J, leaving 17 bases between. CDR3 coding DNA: TGTGCCAGCAGCCTATTTACGGTATCTGACGAGCAGTACTTC. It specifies CASSLFTVSDEQYF.

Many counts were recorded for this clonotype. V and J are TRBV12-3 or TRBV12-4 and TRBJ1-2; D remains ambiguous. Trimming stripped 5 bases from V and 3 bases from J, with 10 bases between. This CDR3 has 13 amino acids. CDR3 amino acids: CASSPRLYYGYTF. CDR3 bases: TGTGCCAGCAGTCCCAGACTATACTATGGCTACACCTTC.

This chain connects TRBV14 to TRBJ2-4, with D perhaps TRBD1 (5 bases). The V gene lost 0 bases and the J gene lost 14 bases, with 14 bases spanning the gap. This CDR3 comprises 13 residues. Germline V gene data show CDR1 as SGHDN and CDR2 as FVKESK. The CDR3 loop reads CASSQEEQGAKYF. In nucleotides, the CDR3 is TGTGCCAGCAGCCAAGAGGAGCAGGGTGCCAAGTACTTC.

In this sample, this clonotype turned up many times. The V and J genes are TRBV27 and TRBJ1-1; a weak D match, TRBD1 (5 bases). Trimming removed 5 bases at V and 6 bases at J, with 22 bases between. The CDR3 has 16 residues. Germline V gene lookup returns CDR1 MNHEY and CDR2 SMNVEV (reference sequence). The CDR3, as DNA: TGTGCCAGCAGTCCCCGGGACTTTCTACCCCCTCCTGAAGCTTTCTTT. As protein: CASSPRDFLPPPEAFF.

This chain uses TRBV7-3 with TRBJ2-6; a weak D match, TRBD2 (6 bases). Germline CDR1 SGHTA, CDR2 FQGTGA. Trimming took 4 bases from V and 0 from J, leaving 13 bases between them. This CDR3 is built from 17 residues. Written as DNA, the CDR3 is TGTGCCAGCAGCTCCCGCGGAGGGAGCTCTGGGGCCAACGTCCTGACTTTC. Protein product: CASSSRGGSSGANVLTF. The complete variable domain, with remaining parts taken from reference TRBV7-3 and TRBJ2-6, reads GAGVSQTPSNKVTEKGKYVELRCDPISGHTALYWYRQSLGQGPEFLIYFQGTGAADDSGLPNDRFFAVRPEGSVSTLKIQRTERGDSAVYLCASSSRGGSSGANVLTFGAGSRLTVL.

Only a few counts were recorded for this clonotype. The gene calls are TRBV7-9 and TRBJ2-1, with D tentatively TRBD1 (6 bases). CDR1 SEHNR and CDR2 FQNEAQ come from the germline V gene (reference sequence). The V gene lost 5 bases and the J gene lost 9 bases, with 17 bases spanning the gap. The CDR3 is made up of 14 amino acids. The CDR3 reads CASSRTAFGGEQFF. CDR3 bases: TGTGCCAGCAGCCGGACAGCCTTTGGGGGTGAGCAGTTCTTC.

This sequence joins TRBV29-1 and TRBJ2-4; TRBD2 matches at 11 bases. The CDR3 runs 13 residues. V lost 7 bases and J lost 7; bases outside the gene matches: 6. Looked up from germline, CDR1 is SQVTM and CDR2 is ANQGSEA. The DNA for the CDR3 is TGCAGCGCTAGCGGGGGGTGGAGGAACATTCAGTACTTC. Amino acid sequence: CSASGGWRNIQYF.

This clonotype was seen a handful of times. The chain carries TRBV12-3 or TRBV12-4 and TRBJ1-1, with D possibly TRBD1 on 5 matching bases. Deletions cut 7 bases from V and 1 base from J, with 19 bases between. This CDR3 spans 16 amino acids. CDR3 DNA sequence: TGTGCCAGCATTTTTTTTGGGGGGGGTCAGAACACTGAAGCTTTCTTT. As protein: CASIFFGGGQNTEAFF.

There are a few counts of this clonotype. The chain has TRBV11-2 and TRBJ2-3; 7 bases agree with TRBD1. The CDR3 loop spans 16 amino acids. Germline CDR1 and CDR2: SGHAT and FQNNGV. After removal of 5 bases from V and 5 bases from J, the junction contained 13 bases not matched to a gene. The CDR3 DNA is TGTGCCAGCAGCCCGAGCCCCAGGGGGAAGGGAGATACGCAGTATTTT. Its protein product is CASSPSPRGKGDTQYF.

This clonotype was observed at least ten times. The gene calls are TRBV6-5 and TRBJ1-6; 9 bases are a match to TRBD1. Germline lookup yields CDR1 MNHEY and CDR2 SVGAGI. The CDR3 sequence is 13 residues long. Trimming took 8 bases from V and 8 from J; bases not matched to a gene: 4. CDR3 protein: CASGDRGYSPLHF. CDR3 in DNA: TGTGCCAGCGGTGACAGGGGGTATTCACCCCTCCACTTT.

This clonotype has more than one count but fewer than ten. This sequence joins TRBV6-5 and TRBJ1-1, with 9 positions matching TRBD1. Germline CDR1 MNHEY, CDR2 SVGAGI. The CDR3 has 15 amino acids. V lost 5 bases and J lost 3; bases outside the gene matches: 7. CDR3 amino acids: CASSMDRGKDTEAFF. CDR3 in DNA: TGTGCCAGCAGTATGGACAGGGGAAAGGACACTGAAGCTTTCTTT.

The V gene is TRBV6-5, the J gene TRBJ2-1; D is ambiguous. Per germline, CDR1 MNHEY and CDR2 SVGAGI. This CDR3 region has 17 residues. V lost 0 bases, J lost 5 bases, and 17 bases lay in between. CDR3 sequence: CASSYSGLVVENNEQFF. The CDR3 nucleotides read TGTGCCAGCAGTTACTCCGGCTTAGTGGTCGAGAACAATGAGCAGTTCTTC.

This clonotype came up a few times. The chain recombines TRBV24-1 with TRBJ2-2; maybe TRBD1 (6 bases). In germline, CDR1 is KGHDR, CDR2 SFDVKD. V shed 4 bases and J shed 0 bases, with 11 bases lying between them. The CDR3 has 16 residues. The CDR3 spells CATSDQDRPNTGELFF. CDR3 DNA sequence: TGTGCCACCAGTGACCAGGACAGACCGAACACCGGGGAGCTGTTTTTT.

The CDR3: CASSLRTGGQATNEKLFF. The CDR3 DNA follows: TGTGCCAGCAGCCTCCGGACAGGGGGCCAGGCGACTAATGAAAAACTGTTTTTT. The J gene is TRBJ1-4, the V gene TRBV5-5, with 11 nucleotides matching TRBD1. After removal of 4 bases from V and 2 bases from J, the junction contained 10 bases not matched to a gene. CDR1 SGHKS and CDR2 YYEKEE come from the germline V gene (reference sequence). The CDR3 consists of 18 residues.

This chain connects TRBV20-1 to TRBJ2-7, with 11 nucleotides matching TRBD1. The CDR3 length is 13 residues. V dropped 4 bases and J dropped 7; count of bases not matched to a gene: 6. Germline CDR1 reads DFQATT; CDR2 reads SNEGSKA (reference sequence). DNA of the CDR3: TGCAGTGCTACCGGACAGGGGGCGCGGGAGCAGTACTTC. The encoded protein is CSATGQGAREQYF.

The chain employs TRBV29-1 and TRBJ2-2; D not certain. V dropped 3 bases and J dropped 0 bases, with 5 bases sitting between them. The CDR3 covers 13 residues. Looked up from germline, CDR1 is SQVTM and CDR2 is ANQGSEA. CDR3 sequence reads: CSVDQTNTGELFF. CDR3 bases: TGCAGCGTTGACCAGACGAACACCGGGGAGCTGTTTTTT.

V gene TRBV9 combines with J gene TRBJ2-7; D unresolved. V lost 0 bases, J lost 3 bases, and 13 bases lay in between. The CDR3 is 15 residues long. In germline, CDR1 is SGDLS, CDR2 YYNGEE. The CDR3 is CASSVAIRSYYEQYF. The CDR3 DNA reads TGTGCCAGCAGCGTAGCTATCAGATCCTACTACGAGCAGTACTTC.

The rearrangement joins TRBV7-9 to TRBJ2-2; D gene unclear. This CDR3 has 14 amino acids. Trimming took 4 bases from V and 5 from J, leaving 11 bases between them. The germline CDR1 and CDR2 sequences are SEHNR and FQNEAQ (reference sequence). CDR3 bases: TGTGCCAGCAGCTCCGATACACCGACCGGGGAGCTGTTTTTT. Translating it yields CASSSDTPTGELFF. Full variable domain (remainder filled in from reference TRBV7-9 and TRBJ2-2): DTGVSQNPRHKITKRGQNVTFRCDPISEHNRLYWYRQTLGQGPEFLTYFQNEAQLEKSRLLSDRFSAERPKGSFSTLEIQRTEQGDSAMYLCASSSDTPTGELFFGEGSRLTVL.